This T cell receptor beta chain was identified during a study of sequential checkpoint blockade in melanoma. Study in general: First-line arms were nivolumab then ipilimumab, or the reverse, randomized 1:1. After both sequences, patients received maintenance nivolumab.

Clones were sequenced by immunoSEQ multiplex PCR, and TCRdb holds only the in-frame ones, with some missing. Of about 30,000 clones listed, approximately 77% were seen once; the top ten hold 13%. The treatment is: randomized to nivolumab then ipilimumab (arm A) or the reverse (arm B). No patient had prior DNA-damaging chemotherapy. From thawed PBMCs, live CD3+CD8+ cells negative for CD19 and CD56 were sorted. Germline V lookup: CDR1 SGDLS, CDR2 YYNGEE. V lost 3 bases and J lost 1, with 11 bases in between. The CDR3 extends over 16 amino acids. This chain links TRBV9 with TRBJ2-6; D remains ambiguous. Sequencing used CD8+ T cells sorted from blood (inferred from file names), obtained from a patient given nivolumab and ipilimumab in sequence. This receptor was taken from a human donor with melanoma. The CDR3, as DNA: TGTGCCAGCAGCGCGTCTCAGGTGTCTGGGGCCAACGTCCTGACTTTC. It encodes CASSASQVSGANVLTF.